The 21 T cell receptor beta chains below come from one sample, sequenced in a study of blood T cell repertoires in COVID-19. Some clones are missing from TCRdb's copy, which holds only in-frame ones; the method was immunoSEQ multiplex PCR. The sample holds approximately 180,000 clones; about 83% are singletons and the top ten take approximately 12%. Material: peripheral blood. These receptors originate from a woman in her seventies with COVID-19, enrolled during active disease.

The CDR3 nucleotides read TGTGCCAGCAGTTTAGGGGGACTAGCGGGAAGACATGAGCAGTTCTTC. Amino acids: CASSLGGLAGRHEQFF. The rearrangement joins TRBV27 to TRBJ2-1, with 13 bases identical to TRBD2. Germline V lookup: CDR1 MNHEY, CDR2 SMNVEV (reference sequence). The CDR3 length is 16 residues. J gave up 8 bases and V 2 bases, and 6 bases lay outside the gene matches.

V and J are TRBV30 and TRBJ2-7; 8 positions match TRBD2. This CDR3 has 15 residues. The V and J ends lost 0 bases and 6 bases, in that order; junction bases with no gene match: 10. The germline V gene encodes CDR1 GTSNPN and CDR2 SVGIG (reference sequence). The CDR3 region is CAWSVRRAGGREQYF. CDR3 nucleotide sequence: TGTGCCTGGAGTGTAAGGAGGGCGGGGGGCCGCGAGCAGTACTTC.

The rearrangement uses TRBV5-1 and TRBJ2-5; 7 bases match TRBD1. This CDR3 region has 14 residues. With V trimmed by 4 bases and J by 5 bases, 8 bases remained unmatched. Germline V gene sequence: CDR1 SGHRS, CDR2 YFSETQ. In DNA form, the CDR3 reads TGCGCCAGCAGCGGGGGACAGCCAGGGGAGACCCAGTACTTC. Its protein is CASSGGQPGETQYF.

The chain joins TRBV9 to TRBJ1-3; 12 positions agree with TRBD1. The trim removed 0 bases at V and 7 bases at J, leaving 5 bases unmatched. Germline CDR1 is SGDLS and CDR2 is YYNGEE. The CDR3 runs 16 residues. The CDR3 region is CASSVEGQGAWNTIYF. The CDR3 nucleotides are TGTGCCAGCAGCGTAGAGGGACAGGGGGCATGGAACACCATATATTTT.

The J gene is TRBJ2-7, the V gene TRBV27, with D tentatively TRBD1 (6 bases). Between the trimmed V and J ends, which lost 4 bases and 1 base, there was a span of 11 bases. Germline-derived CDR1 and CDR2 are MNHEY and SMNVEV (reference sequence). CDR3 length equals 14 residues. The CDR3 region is CASSSQGQSYEQYF. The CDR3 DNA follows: TGTGCCAGCAGTTCCCAGGGGCAGTCCTACGAGCAGTACTTC.

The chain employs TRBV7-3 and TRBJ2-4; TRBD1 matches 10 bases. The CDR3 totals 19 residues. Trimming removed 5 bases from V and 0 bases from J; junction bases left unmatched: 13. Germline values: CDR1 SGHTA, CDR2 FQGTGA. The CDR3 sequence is CASSQGTGAAALAKNIQYF. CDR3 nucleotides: TGTGCCAGCAGCCAGGGGACAGGGGCCGCGGCCTTAGCCAAAAACATTCAGTACTTC.

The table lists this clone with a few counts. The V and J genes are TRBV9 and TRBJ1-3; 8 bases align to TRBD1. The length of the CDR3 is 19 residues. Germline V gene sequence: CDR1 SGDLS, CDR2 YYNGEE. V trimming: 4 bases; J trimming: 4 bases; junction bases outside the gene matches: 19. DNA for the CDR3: TGTGCCAGCAGCCCGCGTTGGGTCCCTGACAGGGGAGGCGGAAACACCATATATTTT. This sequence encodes CASSPRWVPDRGGGNTIYF.

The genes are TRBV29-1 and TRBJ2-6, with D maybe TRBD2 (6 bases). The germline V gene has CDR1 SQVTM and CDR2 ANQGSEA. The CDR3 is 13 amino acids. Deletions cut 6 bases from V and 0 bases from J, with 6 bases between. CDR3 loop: CSVRDSGANVLTF. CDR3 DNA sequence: TGCAGCGTGCGGGACTCTGGGGCCAACGTCCTGACTTTC.

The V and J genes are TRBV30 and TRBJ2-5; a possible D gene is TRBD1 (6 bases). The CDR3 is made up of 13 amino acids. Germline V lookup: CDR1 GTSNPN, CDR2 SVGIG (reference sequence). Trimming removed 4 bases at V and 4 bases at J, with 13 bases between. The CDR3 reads CAWTLIGGETQYF. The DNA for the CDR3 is TGTGCCTGGACCTTGATAGGGGGAGAGACCCAGTACTTC.

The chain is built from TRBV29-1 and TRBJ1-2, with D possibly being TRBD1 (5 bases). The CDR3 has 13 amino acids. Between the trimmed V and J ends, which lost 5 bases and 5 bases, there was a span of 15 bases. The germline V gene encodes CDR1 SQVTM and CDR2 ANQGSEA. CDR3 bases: TGCAGCGTTCGGGACCCGGGGGGTTATGGCTACACCTTC. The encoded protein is CSVRDPGGYGYTF.

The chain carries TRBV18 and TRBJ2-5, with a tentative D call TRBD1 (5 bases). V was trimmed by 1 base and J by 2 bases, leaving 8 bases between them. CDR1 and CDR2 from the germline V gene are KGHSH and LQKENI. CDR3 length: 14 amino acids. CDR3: CASSPLGAQETQYF. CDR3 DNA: TGTGCCAGCTCACCACTTGGGGCGCAAGAGACCCAGTACTTC.

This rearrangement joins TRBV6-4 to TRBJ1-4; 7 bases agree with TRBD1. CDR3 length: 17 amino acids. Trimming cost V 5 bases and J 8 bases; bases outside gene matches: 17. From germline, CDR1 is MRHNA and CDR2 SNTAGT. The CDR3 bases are TGTGCCAGCAGTCCACCACATTTAAACAGGGGTCGGGAAAAACTGTTTTTT. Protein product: CASSPPHLNRGREKLFF.

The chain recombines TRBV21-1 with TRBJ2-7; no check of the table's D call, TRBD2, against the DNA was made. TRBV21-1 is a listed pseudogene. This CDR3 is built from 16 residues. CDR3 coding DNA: TGTGCCAGCAGCGAACCAGTGGGACTAGATAGTCACGAGCAGTACTTC. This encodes CASSEPVGLDSHEQYF.

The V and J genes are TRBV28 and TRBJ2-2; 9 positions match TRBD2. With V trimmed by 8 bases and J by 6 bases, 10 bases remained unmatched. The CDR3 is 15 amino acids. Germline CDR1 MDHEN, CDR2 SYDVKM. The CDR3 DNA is TGTGCCAGCTCCTTAGCGGGAGAGTTGGCCGGGGAGCTGTTTTTT. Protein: CASSLAGELAGELFF.

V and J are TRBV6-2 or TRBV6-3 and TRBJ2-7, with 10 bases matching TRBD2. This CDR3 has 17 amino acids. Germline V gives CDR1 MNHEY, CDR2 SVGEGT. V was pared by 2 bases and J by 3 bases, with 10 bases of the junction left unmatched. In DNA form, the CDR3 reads TGTGCCAGCAGTTACGAAGCGGGAGGGCCATCTGTCTACGAGCAGTACTTC. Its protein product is CASSYEAGGPSVYEQYF.

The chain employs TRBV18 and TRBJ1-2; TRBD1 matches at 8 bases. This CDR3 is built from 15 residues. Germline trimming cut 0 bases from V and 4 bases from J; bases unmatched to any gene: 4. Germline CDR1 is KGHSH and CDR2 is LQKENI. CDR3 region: CASSPPQGAIYGYTF. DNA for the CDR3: TGTGCCAGCTCACCACCGCAGGGGGCTATCTATGGCTACACCTTC.

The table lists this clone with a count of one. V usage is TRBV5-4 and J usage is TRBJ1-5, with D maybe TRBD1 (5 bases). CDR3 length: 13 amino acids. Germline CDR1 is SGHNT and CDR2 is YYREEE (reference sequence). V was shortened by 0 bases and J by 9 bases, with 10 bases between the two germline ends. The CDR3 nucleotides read TGTGCCAGCAGCTTGGCCTACGGGGGGCCCCAGCATTTT. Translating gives CASSLAYGGPQHF.

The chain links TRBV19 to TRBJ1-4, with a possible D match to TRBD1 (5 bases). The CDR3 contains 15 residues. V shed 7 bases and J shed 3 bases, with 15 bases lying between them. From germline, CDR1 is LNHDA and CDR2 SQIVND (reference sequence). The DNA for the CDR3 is TGTGCCAGTAATCAAAGGGGCTTGGCTAATGAAAAACTGTTTTTT. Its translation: CASNQRGLANEKLFF. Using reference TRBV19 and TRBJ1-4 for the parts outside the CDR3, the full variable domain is DGGITQSPKYLFRKEGQNVTLSCEQNLNHDAMYWYRQDPGQGLRLIYYSQIVNDFQKGDIAEGYSVSREKKESFPLTVTSAQKNPTAFYLCASNQRGLANEKLFFGSGTQLSVL.

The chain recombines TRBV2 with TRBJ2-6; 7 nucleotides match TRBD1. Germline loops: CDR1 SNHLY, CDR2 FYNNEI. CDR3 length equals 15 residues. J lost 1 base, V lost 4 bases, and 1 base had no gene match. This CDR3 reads CASSARGSGANVLTF. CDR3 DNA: TGTGCCAGCAGTGCCAGGGGGTCTGGGGCCAACGTCCTGACTTTC.

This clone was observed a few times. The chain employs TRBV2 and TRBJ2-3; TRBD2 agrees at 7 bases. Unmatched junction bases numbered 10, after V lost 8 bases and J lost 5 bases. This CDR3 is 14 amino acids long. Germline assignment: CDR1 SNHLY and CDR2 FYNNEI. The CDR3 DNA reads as TGTGCCAGCGATGGGGGAGGGGCCGGAGATACGCAGTATTTT. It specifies CASDGGGAGDTQYF.

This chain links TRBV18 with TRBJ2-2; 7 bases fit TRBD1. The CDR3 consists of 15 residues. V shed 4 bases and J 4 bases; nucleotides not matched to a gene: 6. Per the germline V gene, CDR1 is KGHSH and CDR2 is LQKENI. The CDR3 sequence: CASSLRDRVTGELFF. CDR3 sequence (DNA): TGTGCCAGCTCACTCCGGGACAGAGTCACCGGGGAGCTGTTTTTT.